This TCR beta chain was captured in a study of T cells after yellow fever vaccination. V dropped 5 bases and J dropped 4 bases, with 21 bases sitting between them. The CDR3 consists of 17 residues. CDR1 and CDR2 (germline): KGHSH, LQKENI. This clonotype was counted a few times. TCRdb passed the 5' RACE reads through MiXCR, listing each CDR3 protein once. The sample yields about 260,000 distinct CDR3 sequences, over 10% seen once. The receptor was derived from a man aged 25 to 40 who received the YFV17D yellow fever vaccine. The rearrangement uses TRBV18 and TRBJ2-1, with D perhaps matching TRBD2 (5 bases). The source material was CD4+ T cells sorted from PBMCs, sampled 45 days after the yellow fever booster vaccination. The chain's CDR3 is CASSSGGSASIYNEQFF. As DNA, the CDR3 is TGTGCCAGCTCATCAGGAGGATCAGCTAGTATTTACAATGAGCAGTTCTTC.